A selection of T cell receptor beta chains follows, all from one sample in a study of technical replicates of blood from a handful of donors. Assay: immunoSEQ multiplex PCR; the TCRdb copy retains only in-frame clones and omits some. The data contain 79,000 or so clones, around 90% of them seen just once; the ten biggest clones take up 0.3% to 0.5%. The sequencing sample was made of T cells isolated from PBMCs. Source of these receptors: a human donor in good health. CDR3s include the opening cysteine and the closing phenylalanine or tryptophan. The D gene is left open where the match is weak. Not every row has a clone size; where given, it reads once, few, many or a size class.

CDR3: CASSGPGDDTEAFF
DNA: TGCGCCAGCAGTGGTCCAGGGGATGACACTGAAGCTTTCTTT
J: TRBJ1-1
size: -
D: -
V: TRBV10-2

CDR3: CASSLSPSTRNTEAFF
DNA: TGTGCCAGCAGTTTAAGCCCGTCGACACGCAACACTGAAGCTTTCTTT
J: TRBJ1-1
size: -
D: -
V: TRBV27

CDR3: CASSLGQGNYGYTF
DNA: TGTGCCAGCAGTTTAGGACAGGGGAACTATGGCTACACCTTC
J: TRBJ1-2
size: -
D: TRBD1
V: TRBV28

CDR3: CASSQLPGTGGSYEQYF
DNA: TGTGCCAGCAGCCAACTTCCTGGGACAGGGGGTTCCTACGAGCAGTACTTC
J: TRBJ2-7
size: -
D: TRBD1
V: TRBV14

CDR3: CASSVGLRPDTQYF
DNA: TGTGCCAGCAGCGTAGGCCTCAGGCCCGATACGCAGTATTTT
J: TRBJ2-3
size: -
D: -
V: TRBV9

CDR3: CASSSGGESGELFF
DNA: TGCGCCAGCAGCTCGGGGGGCGAAAGCGGGGAGCTGTTTTTT
J: TRBJ2-2
size: -
D: -
V: TRBV5-1

CDR3: CASSVAGTRTEAFF
DNA: TGTGCCAGCAGCGTAGCAGGCACTCGCACTGAAGCTTTCTTT
J: TRBJ1-1
size: -
D: -
V: TRBV9

CDR3: CASSSSSGSSYEQYF
DNA: TGTGCCAGCAGCTCGTCTAGCGGGAGCTCCTACGAGCAGTACTTC
J: TRBJ2-7
size: -
D: TRBD2
V: TRBV7-2

CDR3: CASSSLAGGLGNIQYF
DNA: TGTGCCAGCAGTTCTTTAGCGGGAGGGCTGGGAAACATTCAGTACTTC
J: TRBJ2-4
size: -
D: TRBD2
V: TRBV28

CDR3: CATSRDVSGEYEQYF
DNA: TGTGCCACCAGCAGAGATGTCAGCGGGGAATACGAGCAGTACTTC
J: TRBJ2-7
size: -
D: TRBD2
V: TRBV15

CDR3: CASSLQQGGTEAFF
DNA: TGTGCCAGCAGTTTACAACAGGGGGGCACTGAAGCTTTCTTT
J: TRBJ1-1
size: few
D: TRBD1
V: TRBV28

CDR3: CASSFLGHLITDTQYF
DNA: TGTGCCAGCAGCTTCCTGGGACACTTAATCACAGATACGCAGTATTTT
J: TRBJ2-3
size: -
D: -
V: TRBV7-9

CDR3: CASSLSPNQPQHF
DNA: TGTGCCAGCAGTTTATCCCCAAATCAGCCCCAGCATTTT
J: TRBJ1-5
size: -
D: -
V: TRBV27

CDR3: CASSEQGNTIYF
DNA: TGTGCCAGCAGCGAACAGGGGAACACCATATATTTT
J: TRBJ1-3
size: -
D: TRBD1
V: TRBV9

CDR3: CASLTGYTEAFF
DNA: TGTGCCAGCCTCACAGGGTACACTGAAGCTTTCTTT
J: TRBJ1-1
size: -
D: -
V: TRBV28

CDR3: CAWSEELAVGELFF
DNA: TGTGCCTGGAGTGAGGAACTAGCCGTCGGGGAGCTGTTTTTT
J: TRBJ2-2
size: -
D: -
V: TRBV30

CDR3: CASIEGLAQYF
DNA: TGTGCCAGCATAGAGGGCCTGGCGCAGTATTTT
J: TRBJ2-3
size: -
D: -
V: TRBV27

CDR3: CASSILGQGTEAFF
DNA: TGTGCCAGTAGTATATTAGGGCAGGGCACTGAAGCTTTCTTT
J: TRBJ1-1
size: -
D: -
V: TRBV19

CDR3: CSAQGPYEQYF
DNA: TGCAGTGCCCAGGGCCCCTACGAGCAGTACTTC
J: TRBJ2-7
size: -
D: -
V: TRBV20-1

CDR3: CASSYRDTRLDEKLFF
DNA: TGTGCCAGCAGTTACCGGGACACAAGGTTGGATGAAAAACTGTTTTTT
J: TRBJ1-4
size: once
D: -
V: TRBV6-5

CDR3: CASSEIARGVTEAFF
DNA: TGTGCCAGCAGTGAAATTGCCAGGGGAGTCACTGAAGCTTTCTTT
J: TRBJ1-1
size: -
D: -
V: TRBV6-1

CDR3: CASSLHRNQPQHF
DNA: TGTGCCAGCTCACTACACCGCAATCAGCCCCAGCATTTT
J: TRBJ1-5
size: -
D: -
V: TRBV18